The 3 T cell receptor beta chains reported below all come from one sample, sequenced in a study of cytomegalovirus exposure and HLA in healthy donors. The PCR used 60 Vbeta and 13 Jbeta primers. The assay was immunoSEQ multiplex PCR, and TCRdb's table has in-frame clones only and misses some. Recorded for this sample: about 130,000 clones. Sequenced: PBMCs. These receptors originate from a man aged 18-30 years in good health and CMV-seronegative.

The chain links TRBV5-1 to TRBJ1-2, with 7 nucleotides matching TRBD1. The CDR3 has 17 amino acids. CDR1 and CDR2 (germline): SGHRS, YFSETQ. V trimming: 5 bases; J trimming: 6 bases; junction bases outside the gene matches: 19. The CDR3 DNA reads TGCGCCAGCAGGCCAGGGGGGCGCCGAACTACGGCGGATGGCTACACCTTC. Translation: CASRPGGRRTTADGYTF.

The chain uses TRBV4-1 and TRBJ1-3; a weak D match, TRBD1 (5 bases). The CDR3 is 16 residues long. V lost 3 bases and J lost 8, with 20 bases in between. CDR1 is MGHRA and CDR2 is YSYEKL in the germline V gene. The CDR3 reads CASSQETESQRDTIYF. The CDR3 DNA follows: TGCGCCAGCAGCCAGGAGACAGAGTCTCAACGGGACACCATATATTTT.

The CDR3 loop is CASSLARTAGNTIYF. CDR3 DNA sequence: TGTGCCAGCAGCTTAGCCCGGACAGCTGGAAACACCATATATTTT. The chain is built from TRBV7-8 and TRBJ1-3, with D possibly matching TRBD1 (6 bases). Germline values: CDR1 SGHVS, CDR2 FQNEAQ. This CDR3 is 15 amino acids long. Trimming pared 0 bases from V and 2 bases from J, leaving 8 bases between.